This TCR beta chain was captured in a study of T-cell reconstitution after alpha-beta-depleted transplantation in children. Germline loops: CDR1 LGHNA, CDR2 YSLEER. This CDR3 contains 16 residues. V shed 0 bases and J shed 5 bases, with 14 bases lying between them. In the case of this clonotype: Its antigen remains unidentified. A much larger clonotype is one base distant, so this may be a read error.

Preparation of the TCRbeta library used unique molecular identifiers. TCRdb re-analysed the PCR reads in MiXCR, keeping a single row per CDR3 protein. This repertoire shows about 460,000 distinct CDR3 sequences, 8% to 11% found once; its top ten account for around 2.2%. Study-level points and caveats: T-cell counts and diversity were attributed mostly to newly produced T cells one year after transplant. Some patients' high day-60 TCRbeta diversity was attributed to recipient cells surviving conditioning.

The clonotype was recovered from a child aged 2 to 9 with inherited bone marrow failure, due to receive a stem cell transplant. The sequences come from PBMCs, collected before TCRalphabeta/CD19-depleted stem cell transplant. This chain connects TRBV4-3 to TRBJ2-1; D is unresolved. CDR3 region: CASSQDPWRFNNEQFF. The CDR3 DNA reads TGCGCCAGCAGCCAAGATCCTTGGCGGTTCAACAATGAGCAGTTCTTC.